This is a list of T cell receptor beta chains from one sample in a study of blood T cell repertoires in COVID-19. TCRdb's copy holds only in-frame clones and misses some; the assay was immunoSEQ multiplex PCR. The data contain about 260,000 clones, approximately 90% of them singletons. The source material was PBMCs or T cells enriched from blood (not recorded which). The source of these receptors is a man aged 35-49 years who had been exposed to COVID-19. Each CDR3 is given with its conserved first and last residue. A D gene is named only where the DNA matches it firmly. Size tells how often a clone was seen (once, few, many) or the class of an expanded clone, and some rows leave it out.

V: TRBV4-1; J: TRBJ2-1; D: NA; size: NA; length: 12; CDR3: CASSQDNNEQFF; DNA: TGCGCCAGCAGCCAAGATAACAATGAGCAGTTCTTC
V: TRBV28; J: TRBJ2-1; D: NA; size: once; length: 15; CDR3: CASSSGQLSYNEQFF; DNA: TGTGCCAGCAGTTCCGGACAGTTATCCTACAATGAGCAGTTCTTC
V: TRBV2; J: TRBJ2-7; D: NA; size: NA; length: 12; CDR3: CASSVGVYEQYF; DNA: TGTGCCAGCAGCGTCGGAGTGTACGAGCAGTACTTC
V: TRBV7-8; J: TRBJ1-1; D: TRBD1; size: once; length: 17; CDR3: CASSMGQGRPLNTEAFF; DNA: TGTGCCAGCAGTATGGGACAGGGACGGCCCCTGAACACTGAAGCTTTCTTT
V: TRBV2; J: TRBJ1-2; D: NA; size: NA; length: 11; CDR3: CASNLGYGYTF; DNA: TGTGCCAGCAATCTCGGCTATGGCTACACCTTC
V: TRBV29-1; J: TRBJ1-2; D: NA; size: NA; length: 14; CDR3: CSVEVGLRKNGYTF; DNA: TGCAGCGTTGAAGTGGGGCTACGGAAAAATGGCTACACCTTC
V: TRBV5-4; J: TRBJ2-7; D: TRBD1; size: NA; length: 14; CDR3: CASSLGQGSYEQYF; DNA: TGTGCCAGCAGCTTGGGACAGGGCTCCTACGAGCAGTACTTC
V: TRBV2; J: TRBJ2-7; D: NA; size: NA; length: 12; CDR3: CASRTGSYEQYF; DNA: TGTGCCAGCAGAACAGGCTCCTACGAGCAGTACTTC
V: TRBV21-1; J: TRBJ2-7; D: NA; size: NA; length: 16; CDR3: CASSHGLDGGSYEQYF; DNA: TGTGCCAGCAGCCACGGATTGGACGGGGGCTCCTACGAGCAGTACTTC
V: TRBV19; J: TRBJ1-1; D: TRBD1; size: NA; length: 15; CDR3: CASSVRDSPNTEAFF; DNA: TGTGCCAGTAGTGTTAGGGACAGCCCGAACACTGAAGCTTTCTTT
V: TRBV3-1/TRBV3-2; J: TRBJ1-2; D: TRBD1; size: NA; length: 15; CDR3: CASSGGGTVNYGYTF; DNA: TGTGCCAGCAGCGGAGGCGGGACAGTTAACTATGGCTACACCTTC
V: TRBV3-1/TRBV3-2; J: TRBJ1-4; D: NA; size: NA; length: 16; CDR3: CASSQDLDRTNEKLFF; DNA: TGTGCCAGCAGCCAAGACCTTGACAGGACTAATGAAAAACTGTTTTTT
V: TRBV5-1; J: TRBJ2-1; D: NA; size: NA; length: 16; CDR3: CASSLAWGRPYNEQFF; DNA: TGCGCCAGCAGCTTGGCCTGGGGGCGACCTTACAATGAGCAGTTCTTC
V: TRBV19; J: TRBJ2-1; D: TRBD1; size: NA; length: 14; CDR3: CASRAGQGPDEQFF; DNA: TGTGCCAGTAGAGCGGGACAGGGGCCAGATGAGCAGTTCTTC
V: TRBV19; J: TRBJ1-1; D: TRBD1; size: NA; length: 16; CDR3: CASSSGAGGMNTEAFF; DNA: TGTGCCAGTAGTTCCGGGGCAGGGGGGATGAACACTGAAGCTTTCTTT
V: TRBV5-6; J: TRBJ1-2; D: NA; size: NA; length: 15; CDR3: CASSLELYANYGYTF; DNA: TGTGCCAGCAGCTTGGAGCTCTATGCTAACTATGGCTACACCTTC
V: TRBV3-1/TRBV3-2; J: TRBJ1-2; D: NA; size: few; length: 14; CDR3: CASSPSTALYGYTF; DNA: TGTGCCAGCAGCCCCTCGACAGCCCTCTATGGCTACACCTTC